Each of the 15 T cell receptor beta chains below was sequenced from the same sample in a study of blood T cell repertoires in COVID-19. TCRdb keeps only in-frame clones here, not all; method: immunoSEQ multiplex PCR. The sample holds roughly 68,000 clones, 70% to 85% seen once. The sequenced material came from peripheral blood. Receptors originate from a woman between 45 and 60 years old with acute or convalescent COVID-19.

The chain links TRBV6-5 to TRBJ1-6; 9 bases agree with TRBD1. V was pared by 5 bases and J by 9 bases, with 5 bases of the junction left unmatched. The germline gives CDR1 MNHEY, CDR2 SVGAGI. This CDR3 has 14 amino acids. This CDR3 reads CASSQDRGGSPLHF. The CDR3, as DNA: TGTGCCAGCAGTCAGGACAGGGGCGGTTCACCCCTCCACTTT.

The chain employs TRBV24-1 and TRBJ2-5; 16 bases line up with TRBD2. The CDR3 contains 17 residues. Germline V gene lookup returns CDR1 KGHDR and CDR2 SFDVKD. V lost 4 bases and J lost 5; bases outside the gene matches: 6. CDR3 protein: CATSDGTSGRDWETQYF. The DNA of the CDR3 is TGTGCCACCAGTGACGGGACTAGCGGGAGGGATTGGGAGACCCAGTACTTC.

J is TRBJ1-3 and V is TRBV19, with 11 bases matching TRBD1. The V gene's germline CDR1 is LNHDA and CDR2 SQIVND (reference sequence). The CDR3 is made up of 15 amino acids. J gave up 0 bases and V 7 bases, and 2 bases lay outside the gene matches. CDR3 DNA sequence: TGTGCCAGTACGGACAGGGGGCCCTCTGGAAACACCATATATTTT. Translation gives CASTDRGPSGNTIYF.

The genes are TRBV9 and TRBJ2-1; 10 bases are a match to TRBD1. CDR1 is SGDLS, CDR2 YYNGEE, per germline. V trimming: 4 bases; J trimming: 5 bases; junction bases outside the gene matches: 3. CDR3 length: 14 amino acids. The CDR3 DNA follows: TGTGCCAGCAGCCGGGACAGGGGTAACAATGAGCAGTTCTTC. It is translated as CASSRDRGNNEQFF. The variable domain in full, with the rest retrieved from reference TRBV9 and TRBJ2-1, is DSGVTQTPKHLITATGQRVTLRCSPRSGDLSVYWYQQSLDQGLQFLIQYYNGEERAKGNILERFSAQQFPDLHSELNLSSLELGDSALYFCASSRDRGNNEQFFGPGTRLTVL.

This clone showed up just a few times. The chain uses TRBV7-3 and TRBJ2-3, with D possibly TRBD2 on 6 matching bases. Looked up from germline, CDR1 is SGHTA and CDR2 is FQGTGA. V was pared by 4 bases and J by 4 bases, with 12 bases between. This CDR3 region has 14 residues. CDR3 sequence: CASSSRDPADTQYF. The CDR3 DNA reads as TGTGCCAGCAGCTCGCGGGATCCCGCAGATACGCAGTATTTT. Complete variable domain (other parts from reference TRBV7-3 and TRBJ2-3): GAGVSQTPSNKVTEKGKYVELRCDPISGHTALYWYRQSLGQGPEFLIYFQGTGAADDSGLPNDRFFAVRPEGSVSTLKIQRTERGDSAVYLCASSSRDPADTQYFGPGTRLTVL.

This chain's CDR3 is CASSFLGGRYYEQYF. CDR3 DNA sequence: TGTGCCAGCAGTTTCCTTGGCGGGAGGTACTACGAGCAGTACTTC. The chain combines TRBV6-6 with TRBJ2-7; 8 nucleotides line up with TRBD2. The CDR3 loop spans 15 amino acids. CDR1 and CDR2 from the germline V gene are MNHNY and SVGAGI (reference sequence). Trimming took 4 bases from V and 3 from J; bases not matched to a gene: 8.

A few counts support this clone. The chain employs TRBV19 and TRBJ2-7; TRBD2 matches 8 bases. Looked up from germline, CDR1 is LNHDA and CDR2 is SQIVND (reference sequence). The ends lost 5 bases at V and 5 bases at J; junction bases unmatched: 8. This CDR3 has 14 residues. The CDR3 here is CASSRGGSSDEQYF. The CDR3 region has the DNA TGTGCCAGTAGTCGGGGGGGATCATCGGACGAGCAGTACTTC.

V and J are TRBV2 and TRBJ2-1; D perhaps matches TRBD1 (5 bases). V dropped 6 bases and J dropped 9 bases, with 15 bases sitting between them. Germline V gives CDR1 SNHLY, CDR2 FYNNEI. The CDR3 runs 13 residues. DNA for the CDR3: TGTGCCAGCAGAGGGGTAGTCTTGAGTGAGCAGTTCTTC. Protein sequence: CASRGVVLSEQFF. The whole variable domain, remainder taken from reference TRBV2 and TRBJ2-1, is EPEVTQTPSHQVTQMGQEVILRCVPISNHLYFYWYRQILGQKVEFLVSFYNNEISEKSEIFDDQFSVERPDGSNFTLKIRSTKLEDSAMYFCASRGVVLSEQFFGPGTRLTVL.

The chain joins TRBV6-1 to TRBJ1-1, with 8 bases matching TRBD1. CDR3 length: 11 amino acids. The ends lost 3 bases at V and 9 bases at J; junction bases unmatched: 0. CDR1 and CDR2 from the germline V gene are MNHNS and SASEGT. The CDR3 spells CASSDRGQAFF. The CDR3 bases are TGTGCCAGCAGTGACAGGGGGCAAGCTTTCTTT.

The chain employs TRBV6-4 and TRBJ2-1; 8 bases align to TRBD2. CDR1 and CDR2 (germline): MRHNA, SNTAGT. Trimming removed 2 bases from V and 10 bases from J; junction bases left unmatched: 10. The CDR3 has 15 residues. The CDR3 DNA reads TGTGCCAGCAGTGACCTCGGGGGGGGGCGCAGGGAGCAGTTCTTC. Amino acid sequence: CASSDLGGGRREQFF.

V is TRBV12-5 and J is TRBJ2-1; TRBD2 agrees at 12 bases. Trimming at V came to 4 bases and at J to 4 bases, leaving 8 bases not matched to a gene. This CDR3 is built from 17 residues. Germline assignment: CDR1 LGHNT and CDR2 FRNRAP. CDR3 nucleotides: TGTGCTAGTGGTTCCTCCTCTAGCGGGAGGGCATACAATGAGCAGTTCTTC. Translation: CASGSSSSGRAYNEQFF. Full variable domain (rest looked up from reference TRBV12-5 and TRBJ2-1): DARVTQTPRHKVTEMGQEVTMRCQPILGHNTVFWYRQTMMQGLELLAYFRNRAPLDDSGMPKDRFSAEMPDATLATLKIQPSEPRDSAVYFCASGSSSSGRAYNEQFFGPGTRLTVL.

CDR3 bases: TGTGCCAGCAGCACTTTGGGGACTAGCGGGAATACGCAGTATTTT. Residues: CASSTLGTSGNTQYF. J is TRBJ2-3 and V is TRBV28, with 13 bases that match TRBD2. From germline, CDR1 is MDHEN and CDR2 SYDVKM. CDR3 length: 15 residues. J gave up 7 bases and V 6 bases, and 7 bases lay outside the gene matches.

The chain employs TRBV5-1 and TRBJ1-1, with 8 bases matching TRBD1. The length of the CDR3 is 15 residues. V lost 2 bases and J lost 4; bases outside the gene matches: 7. Germline values: CDR1 SGHRS, CDR2 YFSETQ. Here the CDR3 DNA reads TGCGCCAGCAGCTTCAACGGACAGGGAAGCACTGAAGCTTTCTTT. Encoded protein: CASSFNGQGSTEAFF.

The genes are TRBV4-1 and TRBJ2-3, with D possibly matching TRBD1 (6 bases). V dropped 1 base and J dropped 5 bases, with 13 bases sitting between them. Germline assignment: CDR1 MGHRA and CDR2 YSYEKL. CDR3 length: 15 residues. The CDR3: CASSQGNRDEDTQYF. The DNA for the CDR3 is TGCGCCAGCAGCCAAGGTAACAGGGATGAAGATACGCAGTATTTT.

The rearrangement links TRBV30 to TRBJ1-5, with 10 bases fitting TRBD1. V lost 3 bases, J lost 3 bases, and 2 bases stayed unmatched. Germline V gene data show CDR1 as GTSNPN and CDR2 as SVGIG (reference sequence). This CDR3 has 14 residues. CDR3 residues: CAWSGTGVNQPQHF. The CDR3 nucleotides are TGTGCCTGGAGCGGGACAGGGGTCAATCAGCCCCAGCATTTT.